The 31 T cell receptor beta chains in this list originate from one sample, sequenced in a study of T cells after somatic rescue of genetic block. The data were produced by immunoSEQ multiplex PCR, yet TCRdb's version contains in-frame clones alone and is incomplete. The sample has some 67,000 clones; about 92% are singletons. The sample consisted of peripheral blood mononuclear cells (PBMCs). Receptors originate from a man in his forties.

Written as DNA, the CDR3 is TGTGCCAGCAGCCCAGGGACAGGGAACGAGCAGTACTTC. It specifies CASSPGTGNEQYF. J is TRBJ2-7 and V is TRBV11-1; 9 nucleotides agree with TRBD1. CDR3 size: 13 residues. After removal of 5 bases from V and 5 bases from J, the junction contained 4 bases not matched to a gene. CDR1 and CDR2 from the germline V gene are SGHAT and FQDESV (reference sequence).

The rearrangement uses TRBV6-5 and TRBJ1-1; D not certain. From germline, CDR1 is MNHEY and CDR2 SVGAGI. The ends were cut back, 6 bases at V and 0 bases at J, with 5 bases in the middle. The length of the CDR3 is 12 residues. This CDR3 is CASRSVNTEAFF. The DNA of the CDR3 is TGTGCCAGCAGGTCAGTGAACACTGAAGCTTTCTTT.

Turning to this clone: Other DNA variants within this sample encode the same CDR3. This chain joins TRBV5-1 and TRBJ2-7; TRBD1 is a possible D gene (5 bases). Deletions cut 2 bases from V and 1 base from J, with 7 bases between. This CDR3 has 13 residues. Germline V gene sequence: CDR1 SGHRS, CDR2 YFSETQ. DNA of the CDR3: TGCGCCAGCAGCTTAGGGGTATCCTACGAGCAGTACTTC. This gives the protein CASSLGVSYEQYF.

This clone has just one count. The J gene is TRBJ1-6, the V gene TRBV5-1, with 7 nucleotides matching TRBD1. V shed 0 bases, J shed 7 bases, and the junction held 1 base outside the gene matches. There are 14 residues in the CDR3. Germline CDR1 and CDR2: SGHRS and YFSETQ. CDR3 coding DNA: TGCGCCAGCAGCTTGGGACAGGGAAATTCACCCCTCCACTTT. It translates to CASSLGQGNSPLHF.

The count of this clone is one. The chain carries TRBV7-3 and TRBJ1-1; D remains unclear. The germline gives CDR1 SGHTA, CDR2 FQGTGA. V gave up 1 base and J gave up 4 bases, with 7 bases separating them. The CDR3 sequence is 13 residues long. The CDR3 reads CASSLSPSTEAFF. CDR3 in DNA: TGTGCCAGCAGCTTAAGTCCTAGCACTGAAGCTTTCTTT.

In DNA, the CDR3 is TGTGCCAGCAGCTTAGAGACAGGGGGCGGCACCGGGGAGCTGTTTTTT. Protein sequence: CASSLETGGGTGELFF. J is TRBJ2-2 and V is TRBV7-9; 10 nucleotides agree with TRBD1. J was trimmed by 4 bases and V by 1 base; bases with no gene match: 3. Per germline, CDR1 SEHNR and CDR2 FQNEAQ (reference sequence). The CDR3 covers 16 residues.

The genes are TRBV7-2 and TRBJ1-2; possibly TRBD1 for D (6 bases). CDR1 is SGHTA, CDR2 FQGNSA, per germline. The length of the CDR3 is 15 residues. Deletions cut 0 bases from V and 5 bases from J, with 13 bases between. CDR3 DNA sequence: TGTGCCAGCAGCTTAGCCCCAGGGGTTGGGTATGGCTACACCTTC. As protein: CASSLAPGVGYGYTF.

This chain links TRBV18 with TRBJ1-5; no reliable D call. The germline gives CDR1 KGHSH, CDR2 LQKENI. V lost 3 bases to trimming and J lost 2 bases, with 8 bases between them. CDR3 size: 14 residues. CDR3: CASSPGIGNQPQHF. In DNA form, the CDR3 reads TGTGCCAGCTCACCGGGAATTGGCAATCAGCCCCAGCATTTT.

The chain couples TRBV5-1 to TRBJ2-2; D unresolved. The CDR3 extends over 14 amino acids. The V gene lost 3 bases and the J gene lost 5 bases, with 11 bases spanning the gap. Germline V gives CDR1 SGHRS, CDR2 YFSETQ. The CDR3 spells CASSSFFGTGELFF. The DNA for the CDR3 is TGCGCCAGCAGCTCGTTCTTCGGGACCGGGGAGCTGTTTTTT.

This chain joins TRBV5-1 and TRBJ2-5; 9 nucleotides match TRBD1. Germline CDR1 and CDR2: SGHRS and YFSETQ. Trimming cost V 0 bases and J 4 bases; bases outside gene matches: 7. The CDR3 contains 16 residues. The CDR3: CASSLGTGVSGETQYF. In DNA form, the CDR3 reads TGCGCCAGCAGCTTGGGGACAGGGGTCTCGGGAGAGACCCAGTACTTC.

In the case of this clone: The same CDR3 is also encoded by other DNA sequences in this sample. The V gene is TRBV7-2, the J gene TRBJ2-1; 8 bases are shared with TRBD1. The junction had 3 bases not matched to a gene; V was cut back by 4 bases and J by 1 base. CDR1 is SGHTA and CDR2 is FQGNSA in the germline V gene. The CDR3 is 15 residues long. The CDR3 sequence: CASSSDRGSYNEQFF. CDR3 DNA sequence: TGTGCCAGCAGCTCAGACAGGGGATCCTACAATGAGCAGTTCTTC. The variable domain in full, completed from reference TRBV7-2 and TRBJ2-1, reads GAGVSQSPSNKVTEKGKDVELRCDPISGHTALYWYRQSLGQGLEFLIYFQGNSAPDKSGLPSDRFSAERTGGSVSTLTIQRTQQEDSAVYLCASSSDRGSYNEQFFGPGTRLTVL.

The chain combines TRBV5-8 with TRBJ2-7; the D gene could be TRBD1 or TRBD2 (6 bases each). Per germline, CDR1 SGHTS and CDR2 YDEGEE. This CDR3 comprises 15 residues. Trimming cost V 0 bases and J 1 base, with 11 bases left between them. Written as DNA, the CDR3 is TGTGCCAGCAGCTTGGGGGGGGCGGAATCCTACGAGCAGTACTTC. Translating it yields CASSLGGAESYEQYF.

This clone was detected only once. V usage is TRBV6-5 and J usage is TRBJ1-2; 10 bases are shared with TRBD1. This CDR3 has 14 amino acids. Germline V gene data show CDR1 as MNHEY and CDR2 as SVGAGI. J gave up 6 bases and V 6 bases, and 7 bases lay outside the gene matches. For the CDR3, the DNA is TGTGCCAGCAGCAAGACAGGGGGCCGGAATGGCTACACCTTC. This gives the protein CASSKTGGRNGYTF.

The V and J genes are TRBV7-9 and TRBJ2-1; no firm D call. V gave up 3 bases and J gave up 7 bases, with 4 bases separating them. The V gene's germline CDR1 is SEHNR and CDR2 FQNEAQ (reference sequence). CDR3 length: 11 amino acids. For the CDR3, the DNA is TGTGCCAGCAGCTTTAGGAATGAGCAGTTCTTC. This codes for CASSFRNEQFF.

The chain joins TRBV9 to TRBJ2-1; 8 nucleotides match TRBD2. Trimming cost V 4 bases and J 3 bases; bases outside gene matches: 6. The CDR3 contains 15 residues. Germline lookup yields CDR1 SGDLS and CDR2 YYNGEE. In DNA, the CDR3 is TGTGCCAGCAGCCCCCGACTAGCGAACTACAATGAGCAGTTCTTC. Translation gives CASSPRLANYNEQFF.

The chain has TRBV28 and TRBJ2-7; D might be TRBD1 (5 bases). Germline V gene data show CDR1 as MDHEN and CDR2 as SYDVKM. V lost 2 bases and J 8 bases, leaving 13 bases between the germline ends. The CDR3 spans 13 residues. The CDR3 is CASSLTRVRQQYF. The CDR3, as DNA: TGTGCCAGCAGTTTAACCAGGGTACGTCAGCAGTACTTC. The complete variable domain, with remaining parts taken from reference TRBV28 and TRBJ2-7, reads DVKVTQSSRYLVKRTGEKVFLECVQDMDHENMFWYRQDPGLGLRLIYFSYDVKMKEKGDIPEGYSVSREKKERFSLILESASTNQTSMYLCASSLTRVRQQYFGPGTRLTVT.

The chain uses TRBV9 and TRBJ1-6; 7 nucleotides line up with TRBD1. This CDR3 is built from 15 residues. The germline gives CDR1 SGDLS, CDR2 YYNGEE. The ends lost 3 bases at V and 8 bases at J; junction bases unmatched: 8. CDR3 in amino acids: CASSAQGDMHSPLHF. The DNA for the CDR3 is TGTGCCAGCAGCGCCCAGGGGGACATGCATTCACCCCTCCACTTT.

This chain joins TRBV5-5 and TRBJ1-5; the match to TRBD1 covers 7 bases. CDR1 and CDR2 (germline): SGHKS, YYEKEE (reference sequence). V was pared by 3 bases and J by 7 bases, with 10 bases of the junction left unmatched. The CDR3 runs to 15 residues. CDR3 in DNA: TGTGCCAGCAGCTCCTTTACAGGGGCAGGGCAGCCCCAGCATTTT. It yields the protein CASSSFTGAGQPQHF.

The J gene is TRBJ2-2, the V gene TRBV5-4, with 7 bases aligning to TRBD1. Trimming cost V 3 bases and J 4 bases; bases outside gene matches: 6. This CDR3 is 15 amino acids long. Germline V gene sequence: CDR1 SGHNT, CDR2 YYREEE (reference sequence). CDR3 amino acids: CASSSGTVTTGELFF. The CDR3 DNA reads TGTGCCAGCAGCTCCGGGACAGTTACCACCGGGGAGCTGTTTTTT.

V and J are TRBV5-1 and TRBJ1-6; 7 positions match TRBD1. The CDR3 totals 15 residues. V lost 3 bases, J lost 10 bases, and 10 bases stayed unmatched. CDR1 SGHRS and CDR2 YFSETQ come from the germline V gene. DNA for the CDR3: TGCGCCAGCAGCTGGATTCCGGGACAGAGGTCACCCCTCCACTTT. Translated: CASSWIPGQRSPLHF.

CDR3 DNA sequence: TGTGCCAGCAGTGCTGGGGTCTACAATGAGCAGTTCTTC. The encoded protein is CASSAGVYNEQFF. V gene TRBV7-2 combines with J gene TRBJ2-1; D is unresolved. The CDR3 consists of 13 residues. V was trimmed by 6 bases and J by 3 bases, leaving 9 bases between them. Germline lookup yields CDR1 SGHTA and CDR2 FQGNSA.

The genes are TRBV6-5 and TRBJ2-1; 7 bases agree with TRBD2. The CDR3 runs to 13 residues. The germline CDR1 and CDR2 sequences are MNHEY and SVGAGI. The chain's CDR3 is CVSQRDSYNEQFF. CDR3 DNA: TGTGTTTCACAGCGGGACTCCTACAATGAGCAGTTCTTC.

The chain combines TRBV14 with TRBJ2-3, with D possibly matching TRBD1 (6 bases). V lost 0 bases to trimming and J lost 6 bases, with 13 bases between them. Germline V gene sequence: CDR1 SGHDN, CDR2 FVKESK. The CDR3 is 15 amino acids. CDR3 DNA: TGTGCCAGCAGCCAAGAAATAGCAGGGGCCGATACGCAGTATTTT. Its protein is CASSQEIAGADTQYF.

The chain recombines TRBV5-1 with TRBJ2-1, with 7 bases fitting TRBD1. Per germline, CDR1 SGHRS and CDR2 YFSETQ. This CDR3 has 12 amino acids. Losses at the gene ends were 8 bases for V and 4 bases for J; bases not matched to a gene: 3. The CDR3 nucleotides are TGCGCCAGTACGACAGGGTACAATGAGCAGTTCTTC. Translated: CASTTGYNEQFF.

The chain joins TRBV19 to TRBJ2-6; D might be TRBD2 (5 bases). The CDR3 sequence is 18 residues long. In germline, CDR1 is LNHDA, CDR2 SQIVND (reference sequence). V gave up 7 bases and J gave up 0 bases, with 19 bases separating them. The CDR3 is CASTSPERRHSGANVLTF. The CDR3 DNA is TGTGCCAGTACCTCCCCCGAGCGGAGGCACTCTGGGGCCAACGTCCTGACTTTC.

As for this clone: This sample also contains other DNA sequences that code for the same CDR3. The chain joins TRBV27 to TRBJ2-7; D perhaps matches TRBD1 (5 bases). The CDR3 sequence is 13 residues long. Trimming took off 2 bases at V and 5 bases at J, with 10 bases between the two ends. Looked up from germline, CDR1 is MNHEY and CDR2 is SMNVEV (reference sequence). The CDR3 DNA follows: TGTGCCAGCAGTTTAAGCAGGGCTCACGAGCAGTACTTC. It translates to CASSLSRAHEQYF.

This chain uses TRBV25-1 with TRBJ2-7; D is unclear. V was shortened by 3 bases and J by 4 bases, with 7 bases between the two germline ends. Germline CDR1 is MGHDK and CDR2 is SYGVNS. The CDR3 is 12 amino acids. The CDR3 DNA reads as TGTGCCAGCAGTGACCCCCCTTACGAGCAGTACTTC. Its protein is CASSDPPYEQYF.

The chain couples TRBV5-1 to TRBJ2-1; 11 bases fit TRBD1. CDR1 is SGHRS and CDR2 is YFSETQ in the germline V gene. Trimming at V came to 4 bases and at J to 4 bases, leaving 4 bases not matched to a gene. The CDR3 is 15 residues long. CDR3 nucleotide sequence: TGCGCCAGCAGCCCCGGACAGGGGGCGTACAATGAGCAGTTCTTC. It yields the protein CASSPGQGAYNEQFF.

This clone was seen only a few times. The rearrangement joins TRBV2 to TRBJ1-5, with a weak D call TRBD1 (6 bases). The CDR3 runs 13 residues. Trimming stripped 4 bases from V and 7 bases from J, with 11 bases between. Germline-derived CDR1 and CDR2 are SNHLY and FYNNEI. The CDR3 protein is CASSGDNTQPQHF. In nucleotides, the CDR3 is TGTGCCAGCAGTGGGGACAACACGCAGCCCCAGCATTTT.

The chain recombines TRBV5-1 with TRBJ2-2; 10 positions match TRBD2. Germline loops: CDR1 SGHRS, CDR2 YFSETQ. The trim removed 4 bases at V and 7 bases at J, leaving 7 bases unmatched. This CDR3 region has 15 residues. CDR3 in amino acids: CASSTSGTSVGELFF. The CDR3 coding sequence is TGCGCCAGCAGCACTTCCGGGACTAGCGTCGGGGAGCTGTTTTTT. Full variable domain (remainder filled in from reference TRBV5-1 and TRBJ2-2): KAGVTQTPRYLIKTRGQQVTLSCSPISGHRSVSWYQQTPGQGLQFLFEYFSETQRNKGNFPGRFSGRQFSNSRSEMNVSTLELGDSALYLCASSTSGTSVGELFFGEGSRLTVL.

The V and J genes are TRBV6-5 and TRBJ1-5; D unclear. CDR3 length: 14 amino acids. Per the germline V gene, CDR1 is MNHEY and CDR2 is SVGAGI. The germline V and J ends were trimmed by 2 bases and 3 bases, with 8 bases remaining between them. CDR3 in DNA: TGTGCCAGCAGTTACGGTGGTAACAATCAGCCCCAGCATTTT. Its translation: CASSYGGNNQPQHF.